This TCR beta chain was captured by sequencing in a study of control samples from healthy donors and cancer patients. The method was immunoSEQ multiplex PCR; TCRdb's version includes in-frame clones alone and lacks a portion of them. This sample carries tens of thousands of clones, more than 85% of them seen once, and the ten largest clones take over 1.3%. The trim removed 2 bases at V and 3 bases at J, leaving 3 bases unmatched. CDR3 length: 15 amino acids. Germline V gene sequence: CDR1 SGHNT, CDR2 YYREEE (reference sequence). The clonotype originates from a woman in her twenties or thirties in good health. Sequencing input: blood. The chain couples TRBV5-4 to TRBJ2-2; 8 nucleotides match TRBD1. The DNA of the CDR3 is TGTGCCAGCAGCTTACAGGGGGTGGACACCGGGGAGCTGTTTTTT. As protein: CASSLQGVDTGELFF. Full variable domain (outside the CDR3, taken from reference TRBV5-4 and TRBJ2-2): ETGVTQSPTHLIKTRGQQVTLRCSSQSGHNTVSWYQQALGQGPQFIFQYYREEENGRGNFPPRFSGLQFPNYSSELNVNALELDDSALYLCASSLQGVDTGELFFGEGSRLTVL.